Below are 14 T cell receptor beta chains sequenced from a single sample in a study of blood T cell repertoires in COVID-19. Repertoires were generated with immunoSEQ multiplex PCR, while TCRdb's copy carries only in-frame clones and drops some. This table has about 150,000 clones, 80% to 90% appearing once. The material sequenced was peripheral blood. The receptors come from a man between 60 and 75 years old with active or convalescent COVID-19.

The chain employs TRBV6-1 and TRBJ1-1; the D is unclear. Trimming took 5 bases from V and 5 from J, leaving 6 bases between them. The CDR3 spans 11 residues. Germline loops: CDR1 MNHNS, CDR2 SASEGT. The CDR3 region is CASSYMTEAFF. CDR3 nucleotide sequence: TGTGCCAGCAGTTATATGACTGAAGCTTTCTTT.

The chain recombines TRBV5-1 with TRBJ2-3; possibly TRBD1 for D (6 bases). Germline V gives CDR1 SGHRS, CDR2 YFSETQ. The ends were cut back, 3 bases at V and 4 bases at J, with 15 bases in the middle. The CDR3 runs 15 residues. This CDR3 reads CASSSDTGLADTQYF. The CDR3 DNA reads TGCGCCAGCAGCTCCGACACAGGGCTCGCAGATACGCAGTATTTT.

The rearrangement links TRBV28 to TRBJ2-3; TRBD2 aligns across 13 bases. The CDR3 is 15 residues long. CDR1 and CDR2 (germline): MDHEN, SYDVKM. J gave up 4 bases and V 5 bases, and 3 bases lay outside the gene matches. In DNA, the CDR3 is TGTGCCAGCAGTCCCGGACTAGCGGGAGCAGATACGCAGTATTTT. Translated, it gives CASSPGLAGADTQYF.

In its sample, this clone was seen a few times. This chain joins TRBV27 and TRBJ2-1; 12 nucleotides match TRBD2. Germline V gene lookup returns CDR1 MNHEY and CDR2 SMNVEV (reference sequence). The CDR3 has 17 amino acids. Unmatched junction bases numbered 5, after V lost 5 bases and J lost 0 bases. CDR3 DNA sequence: TGTGCCAGCAGTGTCCCTAGCGGGAGGGCCTCCTACAATGAGCAGTTCTTC. Its protein product is CASSVPSGRASYNEQFF.

This chain links TRBV5-1 with TRBJ1-1; D gene ambiguous. V lost 3 bases and J 2 bases, leaving 11 bases between the germline ends. From germline, CDR1 is SGHRS and CDR2 YFSETQ. The CDR3 loop spans 14 amino acids. The CDR3 reads CASSSSGFNTEAFF. The CDR3 DNA follows: TGCGCCAGCAGCTCCTCGGGATTTAACACTGAAGCTTTCTTT.

The chain employs TRBV3-1 (or the pseudogene TRBV3-2) and TRBJ2-7; D gene unclear. Between the trimmed V and J ends, which lost 5 bases and 6 bases, there was a span of 11 bases. Germline V CDR1 and CDR2: LGHDT, YNNKEL (reference sequence). The length of the CDR3 is 12 residues. The CDR3 loop is CASSADSGEQYF. CDR3 in DNA: TGTGCCAGCAGCGCAGATTCAGGCGAGCAGTACTTC.

This chain uses TRBV20-1 with TRBJ2-7, with 8 bases lining up with TRBD1. Germline V gene sequence: CDR1 DFQATT, CDR2 SNEGSKA (reference sequence). The CDR3 covers 11 residues. V dropped 8 bases and J dropped 2; count of bases not matched to a gene: 2. CDR3 loop: CSRQGTYEQYF. The CDR3 DNA reads as TGCAGTAGACAGGGGACCTACGAGCAGTACTTC.

The genes are TRBV12-3 or TRBV12-4 and TRBJ1-2, with D uncertain. The CDR3 is 13 amino acids. V was pared by 4 bases and J by 8 bases, with 14 bases between. The CDR3 here is CASSSSGGRGYTF. CDR3 bases: TGTGCCAGCAGTTCCAGTGGCGGCCGGGGCTACACCTTC.

V and J are TRBV19 and TRBJ1-6; D uncertain. The V end was cut by 5 bases, the J end by 0 bases, with 14 bases between. In germline, CDR1 is LNHDA, CDR2 SQIVND (reference sequence). This CDR3 spans 17 amino acids. In DNA form, the CDR3 reads TGTGCCAGTAGTGCTACAGCTACAGCCTCCTATAATTCACCCCTCCACTTT. Protein sequence: CASSATATASYNSPLHF. The full variable domain, with the rest looked up from reference TRBV19 and TRBJ1-6, is DGGITQSPKYLFRKEGQNVTLSCEQNLNHDAMYWYRQDPGQGLRLIYYSQIVNDFQKGDIAEGYSVSREKKESFPLTVTSAQKNPTAFYLCASSATATASYNSPLHFGNGTRLTVT.

This rearrangement joins TRBV7-2 to TRBJ1-6; D possibly corresponds to TRBD1 (6 bases). V was clipped by 5 bases and J by 10 bases, with 18 bases between them. Germline lookup yields CDR1 SGHTA and CDR2 FQGNSA. The CDR3 extends over 15 amino acids. The CDR3 loop is CASSPMGAAYSPLHF. CDR3 DNA sequence: TGTGCCAGCAGCCCTATGGGGGCGGCCTACTCACCCCTCCACTTT.

V and J are TRBV28 and TRBJ1-3; 7 bases fit TRBD1. Trimming at V came to 4 bases and at J to 1 base, leaving 7 bases not matched to a gene. Germline-derived CDR1 and CDR2 are MDHEN and SYDVKM. The CDR3 loop spans 16 amino acids. The CDR3 bases are TGTGCCAGCAGTTCACCTTCAGGGGGGTCTGGAAACACCATATATTTT. This translates into CASSSPSGGSGNTIYF. The whole variable domain, remainder taken from reference TRBV28 and TRBJ1-3, is DVKVTQSSRYLVKRTGEKVFLECVQDMDHENMFWYRQDPGLGLRLIYFSYDVKMKEKGDIPEGYSVSREKKERFSLILESASTNQTSMYLCASSSPSGGSGNTIYFGEGSWLTVV.

This clone has a handful of counts. The chain's CDR3 is CAISAEGRASEQYF. The CDR3 nucleotides read TGTGCCATCAGTGCGGAGGGTAGGGCCTCCGAGCAGTACTTC. The V gene is TRBV10-3, the J gene TRBJ2-7, with D perhaps matching TRBD2 (6 bases). Germline V gene data show CDR1 as ENHRY and CDR2 as SYGVKD. The CDR3 length is 14 residues. V dropped 4 bases and J dropped 6 bases, with 16 bases sitting between them.

The chain combines TRBV28 with TRBJ1-4; D is undetermined. V lost 6 bases and J 0 bases, leaving 14 bases between the germline ends. CDR1 and CDR2 (germline): MDHEN, SYDVKM. The CDR3 contains 16 residues. CDR3 sequence reads: CASRDARDATNEKLFF. Here the CDR3 DNA reads TGTGCCAGCAGGGACGCGAGGGATGCAACTAATGAAAAACTGTTTTTT.

The chain joins TRBV30 to TRBJ2-7, with 7 nucleotides matching TRBD2. Unmatched junction bases numbered 8, after V lost 0 bases and J lost 6 bases. This CDR3 has 14 amino acids. CDR1 and CDR2 (germline): GTSNPN, SVGIG (reference sequence). This chain's CDR3 is CAWSVLQGGFEQYF. Here the CDR3 DNA reads TGTGCCTGGAGTGTACTGCAGGGAGGGTTCGAGCAGTACTTC.